Below are 27 T cell receptor beta chains sequenced from a single sample in a study of blood T cell repertoires in COVID-19. Here immunoSEQ multiplex PCR was the method, and the copy in TCRdb shows in-frame clones only, minus some. The sample holds approximately 45,000 clones, about 70% seen once. The sample consisted of peripheral blood. The receptors were sampled from a man at least 80 years old with acute or convalescent COVID-19.

The chain carries TRBV13 and TRBJ2-1, with 9 bases aligning to TRBD2. Germline V CDR1 and CDR2: PRHDT, FYEKMQ (reference sequence). This CDR3 has 14 amino acids. The V segment lost 6 bases and the J segment 8 bases; nucleotides outside the gene matches: 8. The CDR3 protein is CASRREGYIYEQFF. Written as DNA, the CDR3 is TGTGCCAGCAGGCGGGAGGGCTATATCTATGAGCAGTTCTTC.

V and J are TRBV10-3 and TRBJ2-1; the match to TRBD2 covers 7 bases. V shed 7 bases, J shed 4 bases, and the junction held 13 bases outside the gene matches. Looked up from germline, CDR1 is ENHRY and CDR2 is SYGVKD. The length of the CDR3 is 16 residues. The CDR3: CAINDPGAGAYNEQFF. The CDR3 DNA sequence: TGTGCCATCAACGACCCTGGGGCGGGAGCTTACAATGAGCAGTTCTTC.

As DNA, the CDR3 is TGTGCCAGCAGCTCCGGAGACAGGGGTTGGACCGGGGAGCTGTTTTTT. This sequence encodes CASSSGDRGWTGELFF. The J gene is TRBJ2-2, the V gene TRBV7-6; TRBD1 aligns across 8 bases. In germline, CDR1 is SGHVS, CDR2 FNYEAQ. The CDR3 totals 16 residues. J was trimmed by 5 bases and V by 4 bases; bases with no gene match: 9.

The rearrangement joins TRBV4-2 to TRBJ2-1; TRBD2 is a possible D gene (5 bases). The CDR3 is 18 residues long. The ends were cut back, 2 bases at V and 1 base at J, with 18 bases in the middle. Per germline, CDR1 LGHNA and CDR2 YNFKEQ. The CDR3 coding sequence is TGTGCCAGCAGCCAAACCCGGGGTAGCGTTGGGTCCTACAATGAGCAGTTCTTC. It encodes CASSQTRGSVGSYNEQFF.

The V call is TRBV24-1, the J call TRBJ1-2; TRBD1 aligns across 12 bases. After removal of 1 base from V and 5 bases from J, the junction contained 4 bases not matched to a gene. The CDR3 is 16 residues long. The germline gives CDR1 KGHDR, CDR2 SFDVKD. In nucleotides, the CDR3 is TGTGCCACCAGTGATTTTGGGACAGGGGGCACTTATGGCTACACCTTC. This gives the protein CATSDFGTGGTYGYTF.

V is TRBV3-1 (or the pseudogene TRBV3-2) and J is TRBJ2-1, with 12 bases that match TRBD1. J gave up 6 bases and V 5 bases, and 5 bases lay outside the gene matches. The CDR3 spans 15 residues. Germline assignment: CDR1 LGHDT and CDR2 YNNKEL (reference sequence). CDR3 sequence reads: CASSRGQGASNEQFF. CDR3 in DNA: TGTGCCAGCAGCAGGGGACAGGGGGCGTCCAATGAGCAGTTCTTC.

CDR3 nucleotide sequence: TGTGCCAGCTCAGTGAACACTGAAGCTTTCTTT. Translation gives CASSVNTEAFF. V and J are TRBV2 and TRBJ1-1; unclear D gene. CDR1 and CDR2 from the germline V gene are SNHLY and FYNNEI. The V gene lost 8 bases and the J gene lost 0 bases, with 4 bases spanning the gap. This CDR3 spans 11 amino acids.

This clone was seen only a few times. V gene TRBV30 combines with J gene TRBJ1-3; the D is unclear. This CDR3 comprises 12 residues. V was trimmed by 8 bases and J by 0 bases, leaving 8 bases between them. Germline V lookup: CDR1 GTSNPN, CDR2 SVGIG (reference sequence). The CDR3 reads CAGESSGNTIYF. The CDR3 region has the DNA TGTGCCGGGGAGAGCTCTGGAAACACCATATATTTT.

This chain joins TRBV2 and TRBJ2-1; 16 nucleotides match TRBD2. This CDR3 comprises 15 residues. The V segment lost 5 bases and the J segment 7 bases; nucleotides outside the gene matches: 2. CDR1 and CDR2 (germline): SNHLY, FYNNEI. The CDR3 region is CASSRGLAGGNEQFF. In DNA, the CDR3 is TGTGCCAGCAGTCGGGGACTAGCGGGAGGGAATGAGCAGTTCTTC.

The V gene is TRBV27, the J gene TRBJ2-1, with a tentative D call TRBD2 (6 bases). Trimming took off 2 bases at V and 3 bases at J, with 8 bases between the two ends. The CDR3 contains 14 residues. Germline-derived CDR1 and CDR2 are MNHEY and SMNVEV (reference sequence). The CDR3 coding sequence is TGTGCCAGCAGTTTAGGGACTTACTACAATGAGCAGTTCTTC. Translating it yields CASSLGTYYNEQFF.

The chain carries TRBV11-2 and TRBJ1-4, with TRBD1 matching over 7 bases. The CDR3 is 14 residues long. Germline CDR1 SGHAT, CDR2 FQNNGV. With 5 bases clipped from V and 8 bases from J, the junction kept 8 bases outside the gene matches. The CDR3 here is CASSLDREREKLFF. The DNA for the CDR3 is TGTGCCAGCAGCCTCGACAGGGAAAGAGAAAAACTGTTTTTT.

This chain uses TRBV18 with TRBJ2-2, with 8 bases lining up with TRBD2. V lost 0 bases, J lost 4 bases, and 7 bases stayed unmatched. CDR3 length equals 17 residues. Germline CDR1 KGHSH, CDR2 LQKENI. DNA for the CDR3: TGTGCCAGCTCACCACCCGGGAGGGCCGTTGTCACCGGGGAGCTGTTTTTT. As protein: CASSPPGRAVVTGELFF.

This clone was detected only a few times. The V gene is TRBV4-3, the J gene TRBJ2-5; D might be TRBD1 (6 bases). This CDR3 is built from 14 residues. The germline gives CDR1 LGHNA, CDR2 YSLEER. The V end lost 2 bases, the J end lost 1 base, and 8 bases lay between the germline ends. The CDR3 sequence: CASSQNRAQETQYF. CDR3 coding DNA: TGCGCCAGCAGCCAAAACAGGGCCCAAGAGACCCAGTACTTC.

The rearrangement uses TRBV2 and TRBJ1-1; 7 bases match TRBD1. The CDR3 runs to 13 residues. The V gene's germline CDR1 is SNHLY and CDR2 FYNNEI. After removal of 6 bases from V and 4 bases from J, the junction contained 5 bases not matched to a gene. This CDR3 reads CASSLQGGTEAFF. CDR3 coding DNA: TGTGCCAGCAGCTTGCAGGGGGGCACTGAAGCTTTCTTT.

The chain combines TRBV2 with TRBJ2-5, with 7 bases that match TRBD2. Unmatched junction bases numbered 14, after V lost 5 bases and J lost 5 bases. The CDR3 spans 16 residues. Germline V CDR1 and CDR2: SNHLY, FYNNEI. CDR3 region: CASSFLPGTNTETQYF. DNA of the CDR3: TGTGCCAGCAGTTTTCTCCCCGGGACTAATACGGAGACCCAGTACTTC.

V gene TRBV2 combines with J gene TRBJ1-3, with no clear D. The CDR3 spans 14 residues. In germline, CDR1 is SNHLY, CDR2 FYNNEI. Trimming removed 4 bases from V and 1 base from J, with 8 bases in between. The CDR3 region is CASSASLSGNTIYF. CDR3 DNA: TGTGCCAGCAGTGCGTCTTTGTCTGGAAACACCATATATTTT.

This clone was picked up a small number of times. CDR3 nucleotide sequence: TGTGCCAGCAGCTTTCTAGCGGGAGCCTACAATGAGCAGTTCTTC. It translates to CASSFLAGAYNEQFF. The chain employs TRBV5-5 and TRBJ2-1; TRBD2 agrees at 10 bases. The CDR3 is 15 residues long. V was clipped by 2 bases and J by 2 bases; unmatched bases: 1. In germline, CDR1 is SGHKS, CDR2 YYEKEE (reference sequence). Variable domain in full (rest from reference TRBV5-5 and TRBJ2-1): DAGVTQSPTHLIKTRGQQVTLRCSPISGHKSVSWYQQVLGQGPQFIFQYYEKEERGRGNFPDRFSARQFPNYSSELNVNALLLGDSALYLCASSFLAGAYNEQFFGPGTRLTVL.

V is TRBV19 and J is TRBJ1-6; TRBD1 matches 7 bases. Unmatched junction bases numbered 14, after V lost 8 bases and J lost 7 bases. The CDR3 runs to 16 residues. Germline V lookup: CDR1 LNHDA, CDR2 SQIVND (reference sequence). CDR3 residues: CASSSMNRGLNSPLHF. The CDR3 DNA sequence: TGTGCCAGTTCGAGTATGAACAGGGGATTAAATTCACCCCTCCACTTT.

For the CDR3, the DNA is TGTGCCAGCAGTTACCGGTCCACAGATACGCAGTATTTT. Amino acids: CASSYRSTDTQYF. The V and J genes are TRBV6-2 or TRBV6-3 and TRBJ2-3; no clear D gene. The CDR3 spans 13 residues. Germline loops: CDR1 MNHEY, CDR2 SVGEGT. V lost 2 bases and J 2 bases, leaving 5 bases between the germline ends.

This chain links TRBV4-2 with TRBJ1-2, with TRBD1 as a possible D gene (5 bases). The V end was cut by 0 bases, the J end by 8 bases, with 13 bases between. Germline CDR1 is LGHNA and CDR2 is YNFKEQ. The CDR3 consists of 14 residues. Here the CDR3 DNA reads TGTGCCAGCAGCCAAGAAGCAGGGAGGTGGGGCTACACCTTC. Residues: CASSQEAGRWGYTF.

This rearrangement joins TRBV28 to TRBJ1-2, with a tentative D call TRBD1 (5 bases). Trimming took off 5 bases at V and 7 bases at J, with 17 bases between the two ends. Germline V CDR1 and CDR2: MDHEN, SYDVKM. This CDR3 is built from 14 residues. In nucleotides, the CDR3 is TGTGCCAGCAGTCAGAGGGGAGGGGTTCGTGGCTACACCTTC. Its protein is CASSQRGGVRGYTF.

Many counts were recorded for this clone. The V and J genes are TRBV27 and TRBJ2-7; the D is unclear. The length of the CDR3 is 14 residues. V lost 3 bases and J lost 2, with 11 bases in between. Germline V gene data show CDR1 as MNHEY and CDR2 as SMNVEV (reference sequence). CDR3: CASSFGQWAYEQYF. The CDR3 bases are TGTGCCAGCAGTTTTGGGCAGTGGGCCTACGAGCAGTACTTC.

This clone was recorded a few times. This chain uses TRBV7-2 with TRBJ2-2; D not certain. The CDR3 extends over 14 amino acids. The ends were cut back, 0 bases at V and 7 bases at J, with 9 bases in the middle. Germline V gene lookup returns CDR1 SGHTA and CDR2 FQGNSA. CDR3 residues: CASSLADGFGELFF. The DNA for the CDR3 is TGTGCCAGCAGCTTAGCAGATGGCTTCGGGGAGCTGTTTTTT.

J is TRBJ2-3 and V is TRBV7-9, with TRBD2 matching over 13 bases. Germline assignment: CDR1 SEHNR and CDR2 FQNEAQ (reference sequence). The CDR3 length is 16 residues. The J segment lost 2 bases and the V segment lost 5 bases, leaving 4 bases of the junction unmatched. CDR3 bases: TGTGCCAGCAGCAGGGGACTAGCGGGAATCACAGATACGCAGTATTTT. Its protein is CASSRGLAGITDTQYF.

In its sample, this clone was seen many times. The rearrangement links TRBV7-9 to TRBJ2-1; TRBD2 agrees at 7 bases. The CDR3 sequence is 15 residues long. Germline values: CDR1 SEHNR, CDR2 FQNEAQ (reference sequence). V was pared by 2 bases and J by 4 bases, with 5 bases of the junction left unmatched. The CDR3 DNA follows: TGTGCCAGCAGCTTAATGGCGGGAGCTTACAATGAGCAGTTCTTC. Its translation: CASSLMAGAYNEQFF.

This chain joins TRBV4-1 and TRBJ2-6; 7 bases agree with TRBD1. CDR1 MGHRA and CDR2 YSYEKL come from the germline V gene. The V segment lost 4 bases and the J segment 3 bases; nucleotides outside the gene matches: 6. The CDR3 runs 16 residues. The CDR3 DNA reads TGCGCCAGCAGCCGGACAGGATGGTTTGGGGCCAACGTCCTGACTTTC. Translating gives CASSRTGWFGANVLTF.

This clone showed up many times. The V gene is TRBV9, the J gene TRBJ2-2, with D possibly TRBD1 on 7 matching bases. The CDR3 runs 15 residues. The V gene lost 3 bases and the J gene lost 5 bases, with 14 bases spanning the gap. Germline loops: CDR1 SGDLS, CDR2 YYNGEE. CDR3 in amino acids: CASSGAQGRTGELFF. CDR3 in DNA: TGTGCCAGCAGCGGAGCACAGGGGAGGACCGGGGAGCTGTTTTTT. Full variable domain (rest looked up from reference TRBV9 and TRBJ2-2): DSGVTQTPKHLITATGQRVTLRCSPRSGDLSVYWYQQSLDQGLQFLIQYYNGEERAKGNILERFSAQQFPDLHSELNLSSLELGDSALYFCASSGAQGRTGELFFGEGSRLTVL.